Below are 9 T cell receptor beta chains sequenced from a single sample in a study of T cell responses to AZD1222 COVID-19 vaccine. Sequenced by immunoSEQ multiplex PCR; TCRdb stores in-frame clones only, minus some. The sample lists 250,000 or so clones, 93% occurring once. Specimen: peripheral blood, collected on day 0 of AZD1222 vaccination. The receptors derive from an adult in good health.

This clone was observed a single time. V is TRBV2 and J is TRBJ2-1; perhaps TRBD2 as D (5 bases). The CDR3 loop spans 14 amino acids. V lost 3 bases and J lost 7, with 13 bases in between. Looked up from germline, CDR1 is SNHLY and CDR2 is FYNNEI. The CDR3 spells CASSEIAGTNEQFF. The CDR3 DNA reads TGTGCCAGCAGTGAGATTGCGGGTACAAATGAGCAGTTCTTC. Filled out from reference TRBV2 and TRBJ2-1, the complete variable domain reads EPEVTQTPSHQVTQMGQEVILRCVPISNHLYFYWYRQILGQKVEFLVSFYNNEISEKSEIFDDQFSVERPDGSNFTLKIRSTKLEDSAMYFCASSEIAGTNEQFFGPGTRLTVL.

This chain links TRBV7-8 with TRBJ1-1; D is undetermined. The germline V and J ends were trimmed by 5 bases and 7 bases, with 11 bases remaining between them. There are 12 residues in the CDR3. Germline CDR1 SGHVS, CDR2 FQNEAQ. The DNA for the CDR3 is TGTGCCAGCAGCCCCGACGGGGTTGAAGCTTTCTTT. This sequence encodes CASSPDGVEAFF.

V is TRBV28 and J is TRBJ2-7, with D perhaps matching TRBD1 (7 bases). The germline V gene encodes CDR1 MDHEN and CDR2 SYDVKM. The V end was cut by 8 bases, the J end by 5 bases, with 19 bases between. This CDR3 contains 14 residues. The CDR3: CASRSPRGDHEQYF. The CDR3, as DNA: TGTGCCAGCCGATCCCCCAGGGGGGACCACGAGCAGTACTTC.

This clone occurred once. The chain couples TRBV11-2 to TRBJ2-3; a possible D gene is TRBD2 (7 bases). CDR1 is SGHAT, CDR2 FQNNGV, per germline. V was shortened by 1 base and J by 3 bases, with 11 bases between the two germline ends. CDR3 length equals 15 residues. The CDR3 loop is CASSLVGGATDTQYF. CDR3 DNA: TGTGCCAGCAGCTTAGTTGGGGGGGCTACAGATACGCAGTATTTT.

This rearrangement joins TRBV18 to TRBJ2-1; TRBD2 matches 11 bases. The germline V gene encodes CDR1 KGHSH and CDR2 LQKENI. V lost 6 bases and J lost 2; bases outside the gene matches: 6. This CDR3 is built from 16 residues. The CDR3 DNA reads TGTGCCAGCTCGCTACTAGCGGGGGCTCCCTACAATGAGCAGTTCTTC. Translation: CASSLLAGAPYNEQFF.

This clone came up once. This chain joins TRBV2 and TRBJ2-3; 8 bases fit TRBD2. With 8 bases clipped from V and 4 bases from J, the junction kept 8 bases outside the gene matches. CDR1 and CDR2 (germline): SNHLY, FYNNEI. This CDR3 has 14 residues. The CDR3 sequence: CASGSGSPPDTQYF. CDR3 nucleotide sequence: TGTGCCAGCGGAAGCGGGAGCCCCCCAGATACGCAGTATTTT.

This rearrangement joins TRBV13 to TRBJ1-1, with 8 bases fitting TRBD1. This CDR3 has 13 amino acids. Germline V gene sequence: CDR1 PRHDT, CDR2 FYEKMQ (reference sequence). With V trimmed by 5 bases and J by 4 bases, 3 bases remained unmatched. The CDR3 DNA reads as TGTGCCAGCAGCGACAGGGGTACCACTGAAGCTTTCTTT. This codes for CASSDRGTTEAFF. The complete variable domain, with remaining parts taken from reference TRBV13 and TRBJ1-1, reads AAGVIQSPRHLIKEKRETATLKCYPIPRHDTVYWYQQGPGQDPQFLISFYEKMQSDKGSIPDRFSAQQFSDYHSELNMSSLELGDSALYFCASSDRGTTEAFFGQGTRLTVV.

This chain links TRBV3-1 (or the pseudogene TRBV3-2) with TRBJ1-1; D not certain. This CDR3 has 13 residues. Trimming pared 4 bases from V and 3 bases from J, leaving 9 bases between. Germline-derived CDR1 and CDR2 are LGHDT and YNNKEL (reference sequence). The CDR3 loop is CASSRFTYTEAFF. In nucleotides, the CDR3 is TGTGCCAGCAGCCGTTTTACGTACACTGAAGCTTTCTTT.

This clone was seen a single time. The chain combines TRBV27 with TRBJ2-7; 7 positions agree with TRBD1. Unmatched junction bases numbered 9, after V lost 3 bases and J lost 1 base. The CDR3 is 16 residues long. Germline CDR1 reads MNHEY; CDR2 reads SMNVEV (reference sequence). Here the CDR3 reads CASSFNSGTASYEQYF. CDR3 nucleotide sequence: TGTGCCAGCAGTTTTAACTCCGGGACAGCGTCCTACGAGCAGTACTTC.